Following are 31 T cell receptor beta chains from one sample sequenced in a study of T cell changes during pregnancy in multiple sclerosis (dated by TCRdb to about 2019). The library was built by means of the immunoSEQ multiplex PCR assay. TCRdb stores this immuneACCESS table with in-frame sequences only. Part of the clones is absent; in the studies checked, under half of the shortfall reflects unresolved V genes, and no reason is known for the rest. Present in this sample are 65,000 to 80,000 clones, approximately 94% of which were seen just once. The ten largest clones capture 0.2% to 0.25% of the sample. Sequencing used CD4+ T cells from peripheral blood mononuclear cells, obtained before pregnancy. These receptors were collected from a female donor with multiple sclerosis, enrolled in a pregnancy study.

This chain uses TRBV30 with TRBJ1-2; a weak D match, TRBD1 (5 bases). Germline V gene data show CDR1 as GTSNPN and CDR2 as SVGIG (reference sequence). This CDR3 contains 15 residues. V lost 5 bases and J 1 base, leaving 17 bases between the germline ends. The CDR3 nucleotides read TGTGCCTGGGCCTGGGGGACTCTCCTTAACTATGGCTACACCTTC. It encodes CAWAWGTLLNYGYTF.

The V gene is TRBV5-1, the J gene TRBJ2-6; the match to TRBD1 covers 8 bases. The CDR3 is made up of 18 amino acids. Germline lookup yields CDR1 SGHRS and CDR2 YFSETQ. The V and J ends lost 4 bases and 0 bases, in that order; junction bases with no gene match: 9. The CDR3: CASSTTGQDYSGANVLTF. CDR3 nucleotide sequence: TGCGCCAGCAGCACCACGGGACAGGACTACTCTGGGGCCAACGTCCTGACTTTC.

About this clone itself: Other DNA sequences in this specimen translate into the identical CDR3. V gene TRBV9 combines with J gene TRBJ2-2; 7 nucleotides match TRBD2. This CDR3 comprises 15 residues. The ends lost 0 bases at V and 1 base at J; junction bases unmatched: 0. CDR1 and CDR2 from the germline V gene are SGDLS and YYNGEE. The CDR3 region is CASSVVAGNTGELFF. The CDR3 DNA reads TGTGCCAGCAGCGTAGTAGCGGGGAACACCGGGGAGCTGTTTTTT.

CDR3 in DNA: TGTGCCACCTCTTGGGACAGGGTTAATTCACCCCTCCACTTT. It is translated as CATSWDRVNSPLHF. The chain links TRBV27 to TRBJ1-6, with 9 bases that match TRBD1. Germline V gene sequence: CDR1 MNHEY, CDR2 SMNVEV (reference sequence). The trim removed 10 bases at V and 6 bases at J, leaving 7 bases unmatched. This CDR3 has 14 amino acids.

This CDR3 reads CASSLQQGRTNTEAFF. The CDR3 region has the DNA TGCGCCAGCAGCTTACAACAGGGGCGGACGAACACTGAAGCTTTCTTT. The chain is built from TRBV5-1 and TRBJ1-1; 7 bases match TRBD1. V was clipped by 2 bases and J by 1 base; unmatched bases: 8. The CDR3 length is 16 residues. Per germline, CDR1 SGHRS and CDR2 YFSETQ.

The V call is TRBV9, the J call TRBJ1-4; D not certain. The germline V and J ends were trimmed by 0 bases and 4 bases, with 10 bases remaining between them. This CDR3 region has 15 residues. Germline V gives CDR1 SGDLS, CDR2 YYNGEE. In DNA, the CDR3 is TGTGCCAGCAGCGTAGGGGGAGGACTTAATGAAAAACTGTTTTTT. Amino acid sequence: CASSVGGGLNEKLFF.

The chain couples TRBV5-4 to TRBJ2-7; the match to TRBD2 covers 8 bases. The ends lost 4 bases at V and 5 bases at J; junction bases unmatched: 8. Looked up from germline, CDR1 is SGHNT and CDR2 is YYREEE (reference sequence). The CDR3 is made up of 14 amino acids. In DNA form, the CDR3 reads TGTGCCAGCAGCCTCGGGGTAGCGGGAAACGAGCAGTACTTC. This encodes CASSLGVAGNEQYF. The full variable domain, completed using reference TRBV5-4 and TRBJ2-7, is ETGVTQSPTHLIKTRGQQVTLRCSSQSGHNTVSWYQQALGQGPQFIFQYYREEENGRGNFPPRFSGLQFPNYSSELNVNALELDDSALYLCASSLGVAGNEQYFGPGTRLTVT.

In DNA, the CDR3 is TGTGCCAGCAGCGTAGATGGAGCGGGAGGCGCCTACAATGAGCAGTTCTTC. Amino acid sequence: CASSVDGAGGAYNEQFF. The chain carries TRBV9 and TRBJ2-1; TRBD2 aligns across 9 bases. There are 17 residues in the CDR3. Germline V lookup: CDR1 SGDLS, CDR2 YYNGEE. Trimming cost V 0 bases and J 2 bases; bases outside gene matches: 6.

This clone was seen a handful of times. The chain employs TRBV11-3 and TRBJ2-5; a weak D match, TRBD2 (5 bases). Germline assignment: CDR1 SGHNT and CDR2 YENEEA. This CDR3 is 15 amino acids long. V was cut by 1 base and J by 3 bases, with 12 bases left in between. As DNA, the CDR3 is TGTGCCAGCAGCTTAGGGGGAGTGATGGAAGAGACCCAGTACTTC. Translation: CASSLGGVMEETQYF.

This rearrangement joins TRBV28 to TRBJ1-5; no reliable D call. The CDR3 sequence is 13 residues long. V lost 8 bases, J lost 2 bases, and 10 bases lay in between. Germline loops: CDR1 MDHEN, CDR2 SYDVKM. CDR3 nucleotides: TGTGCCAGCTTTCCGGCGGGCAATCAGCCCCAGCATTTT. This codes for CASFPAGNQPQHF.

V and J are TRBV29-1 and TRBJ2-2, with 7 bases identical to TRBD1. The CDR3 length is 13 residues. V was clipped by 5 bases and J by 4 bases; unmatched bases: 4. Looked up from germline, CDR1 is SQVTM and CDR2 is ANQGSEA. This CDR3 is CSVHRGGTGELFF. The CDR3 region has the DNA TGCAGCGTTCACAGGGGTGGCACCGGGGAGCTGTTTTTT.

This chain uses TRBV29-1 with TRBJ1-1, with 7 bases lining up with TRBD1. This CDR3 comprises 14 residues. With 6 bases clipped from V and 5 bases from J, the junction kept 12 bases outside the gene matches. CDR1 SQVTM and CDR2 ANQGSEA come from the germline V gene. The CDR3 DNA reads TGCAGCGTGGAAAGACAGGGATGGGGAACTGAAGCTTTCTTT. This encodes CSVERQGWGTEAFF. The full variable domain, its missing parts supplied by reference TRBV29-1 and TRBJ1-1, is SAVISQKPSRDICQRGTSLTIQCQVDSQVTMMFWYRQQPGQSLTLIATANQGSEATYESGFVIDKFPISRPNLTFSTLTVSNMSPEDSSIYLCSVERQGWGTEAFFGQGTRLTVV.

V usage is TRBV10-2 and J usage is TRBJ1-1; 7 positions match TRBD1. Trimming cost V 8 bases and J 9 bases; bases outside gene matches: 6. This CDR3 has 11 residues. Germline assignment: CDR1 WSHSY and CDR2 SAAADI. As DNA, the CDR3 is TGCGCCAGCGCTGGACAGGCAAAAGCTTTCTTT. Translation gives CASAGQAKAFF.

This clone was detected only a few times. The chain's CDR3 is CAWSADRGGFGNQPQHF. DNA of the CDR3: TGTGCCTGGAGTGCGGACAGGGGTGGTTTCGGCAATCAGCCCCAGCATTTT. The chain recombines TRBV30 with TRBJ1-5; 9 bases match TRBD1. Germline values: CDR1 GTSNPN, CDR2 SVGIG (reference sequence). This CDR3 region has 17 residues. The J segment lost 2 bases and the V segment lost 1 base, leaving 9 bases of the junction unmatched.

This clone was seen just once. The chain has TRBV27 and TRBJ1-6; no clear D gene. The length of the CDR3 is 15 residues. V dropped 5 bases and J dropped 5 bases, with 13 bases sitting between them. The germline V gene encodes CDR1 MNHEY and CDR2 SMNVEV (reference sequence). The DNA of the CDR3 is TGTGCCAGCAGTCCCCCTCCTCGGGATAATTCACCCCTCCACTTT. Protein: CASSPPPRDNSPLHF.

The rearrangement uses TRBV29-1 and TRBJ1-1; 9 nucleotides align to TRBD1. This CDR3 region has 14 residues. Germline trimming cut 4 bases from V and 1 base from J; bases unmatched to any gene: 4. Germline V gene sequence: CDR1 SQVTM, CDR2 ANQGSEA. As DNA, the CDR3 is TGCAGCGTTGGGGGACAGGGACCGAACACTGAAGCTTTCTTT. Its translation is CSVGGQGPNTEAFF.

This clone appeared a few times. This chain joins TRBV6-6 and TRBJ1-1, with a weak D call TRBD1 (5 bases). This CDR3 region has 14 residues. The V end was cut by 7 bases, the J end by 0 bases, with 12 bases between. The germline gives CDR1 MNHNY, CDR2 SVGAGI (reference sequence). This CDR3 reads CASTLGHLNTEAFF. DNA for the CDR3: TGTGCCAGCACCCTCGGACACTTGAACACTGAAGCTTTCTTT.

The chain is built from TRBV29-1 and TRBJ2-5, with TRBD2 as a possible D gene (5 bases). This CDR3 is 12 amino acids long. V dropped 5 bases and J dropped 5 bases, with 12 bases sitting between them. Looked up from germline, CDR1 is SQVTM and CDR2 is ANQGSEA. Written as DNA, the CDR3 is TGCAGCGTTCAACCTGGGGAGGAGACCCAGTACTTC. Its translation: CSVQPGEETQYF.

The gene calls are TRBV28 and TRBJ1-1; D is unresolved. The CDR3 has 14 amino acids. V was pared by 5 bases and J by 1 base, with 11 bases between. The germline gives CDR1 MDHEN, CDR2 SYDVKM. For the CDR3, the DNA is TGTGCCAGCAGTATCCCAGGCAAGAACACTGAAGCTTTCTTT. It specifies CASSIPGKNTEAFF. Based on the CDR3 plus reference TRBV28 and TRBJ1-1, the full variable domain is DVKVTQSSRYLVKRTGEKVFLECVQDMDHENMFWYRQDPGLGLRLIYFSYDVKMKEKGDIPEGYSVSREKKERFSLILESASTNQTSMYLCASSIPGKNTEAFFGQGTRLTVV.

The rearrangement links TRBV5-1 to TRBJ2-7, with 11 bases fitting TRBD2. The CDR3 spans 16 residues. V shed 0 bases and J 7 bases; nucleotides not matched to a gene: 9. Germline-derived CDR1 and CDR2 are SGHRS and YFSETQ. The CDR3 region has the DNA TGCGCCAGCAGCTTGGGGCTAGCGGGGGGCCCGGGGGAGCAGTACTTC. Its protein product is CASSLGLAGGPGEQYF.

V usage is TRBV5-4 and J usage is TRBJ2-6; maybe TRBD2 (6 bases). The ends were cut back, 4 bases at V and 2 bases at J, with 10 bases in the middle. Germline V gene lookup returns CDR1 SGHNT and CDR2 YYREEE (reference sequence). The CDR3 has 15 amino acids. CDR3 coding DNA: TGTGCCAGCAGCCGTCCTAGCGCTGGGGCCAACGTCCTGACTTTC. This translates into CASSRPSAGANVLTF.

This sequence joins TRBV5-6 and TRBJ2-7; 10 bases map to TRBD1. CDR1 is SGHDT, CDR2 YYEEEE, per germline. CDR3 length: 14 residues. Unmatched junction bases numbered 4, after V lost 2 bases and J lost 5 bases. The CDR3 sequence is CASSFGTGVDEQYF. For the CDR3, the DNA is TGTGCCAGCAGCTTCGGGACAGGGGTCGACGAGCAGTACTTC.

V gene TRBV7-2 combines with J gene TRBJ2-1; D possibly corresponds to TRBD2 (5 bases). The V gene lost 5 bases and the J gene lost 7 bases, with 21 bases spanning the gap. The CDR3 contains 16 residues. Germline CDR1 reads SGHTA; CDR2 reads FQGNSA. CDR3 bases: TGTGCCAGCAGCCCAAGAGGAGGAAGAGGTGGGAATGAGCAGTTCTTC. It yields the protein CASSPRGGRGGNEQFF.

The V call is TRBV13, the J call TRBJ2-7; D might be TRBD1 (6 bases). Germline V CDR1 and CDR2: PRHDT, FYEKMQ (reference sequence). Trimming removed 2 bases from V and 1 base from J, with 12 bases in between. This CDR3 has 15 amino acids. CDR3 sequence: CASSLLADRSYEQYF. The CDR3 DNA reads as TGTGCCAGCAGCTTACTGGCGGACAGATCCTACGAGCAGTACTTC.

This clone was counted once. This rearrangement joins TRBV5-4 to TRBJ2-5; 7 bases align to TRBD1. In germline, CDR1 is SGHNT, CDR2 YYREEE (reference sequence). Trimming at V came to 7 bases and at J to 4 bases, leaving 7 bases not matched to a gene. The CDR3 contains 13 residues. The chain's CDR3 is CASSLPGGETQYF. CDR3 DNA: TGTGCCAGCTCCCTTCCAGGGGGAGAGACCCAGTACTTC.

This clone is a singleton in its sample. The rearrangement joins TRBV18 to TRBJ1-6; TRBD1 matches 8 bases. J lost 9 bases, V lost 4 bases, and 8 bases had no gene match. CDR1 is KGHSH, CDR2 LQKENI, per germline. The CDR3 contains 15 residues. This chain's CDR3 is CASSLSDRGTSPLHF. CDR3 nucleotide sequence: TGTGCCAGCTCACTATCAGACAGGGGCACTTCACCCCTCCACTTT.

This clone was observed once. The V and J genes are TRBV28 and TRBJ1-4; 7 bases agree with TRBD1. This CDR3 has 14 residues. V lost 5 bases to trimming and J lost 8 bases; unmatched junction nucleotides: 8. The germline V gene has CDR1 MDHEN and CDR2 SYDVKM. In DNA, the CDR3 is TGTGCCAGCAGTCCACCGGGACAGAAAGAAAAACTGTTTTTT. It yields the protein CASSPPGQKEKLFF.

The chain carries TRBV4-2 and TRBJ1-4; D might be TRBD1 (6 bases). The CDR3 consists of 15 residues. Germline-derived CDR1 and CDR2 are LGHNA and YNFKEQ. Trimming pared 1 base from V and 7 bases from J, leaving 13 bases between. The CDR3 DNA follows: TGTGCCAGCAGCCAAGCGGGCAGGGGTGGTGAAAAACTGTTTTTT. Protein product: CASSQAGRGGEKLFF.

This clone was counted once. This chain uses TRBV5-1 with TRBJ1-5; possible D gene TRBD1, 5 bases. The CDR3 extends over 14 amino acids. The germline V gene has CDR1 SGHRS and CDR2 YFSETQ. The V end was cut by 4 bases, the J end by 4 bases, with 12 bases between. The DNA for the CDR3 is TGCGCCAGCAGCCCCTCGGGGGGAAATCAGCCCCAGCATTTT. It specifies CASSPSGGNQPQHF.

V gene TRBV6-6 combines with J gene TRBJ1-4; D call uncertain. Trimming removed 1 base from V and 5 bases from J, with 14 bases in between. The CDR3 is made up of 16 amino acids. The germline V gene has CDR1 MNHNY and CDR2 SVGAGI (reference sequence). The CDR3 DNA is TGTGCCAGCAGTTACTTCCTTATAGGAGAAAATGAAAAACTGTTTTTT. Residues: CASSYFLIGENEKLFF.

This clone appeared once. The gene calls are TRBV6-4 and TRBJ2-1; 9 nucleotides match TRBD2. This CDR3 is built from 14 residues. With 4 bases clipped from V and 10 bases from J, the junction kept 8 bases outside the gene matches. Germline V CDR1 and CDR2: MRHNA, SNTAGT. CDR3 sequence reads: CASSGGSGRGEQFF. CDR3 nucleotides: TGTGCCAGCAGTGGTGGTAGCGGGAGAGGGGAGCAGTTCTTC.